Included here is one TCR beta chain sequence, with context. Its antigen is as yet unknown. Trimming removed 3 bases from V and 5 bases from J, with 1 base in between. Germline CDR1 is MGHDK and CDR2 is SYGVNS. The CDR3 has 11 residues. Sorting from PBMCs produced CD4+ and CD8+ T cells. Following RNA extraction, reverse transcription yielded cDNA that acted as the sequencing template. Produced via immunoSEQ multiplex PCR; TCRdb's table is partial and in-frame only. The sample records some 180,000 clones, more than 50% being singletons. This entry is derived from a study of CD8+ T cells in alopecia areata. The study's findings and limits: Scalp sequencing captures resident alphabeta T cells of normal skin too. With patients, TCR sharing proved less clear than in mice, a difference possibly related to HLA. Across lesional scalp, and particularly alopecia totalis/universalis, clonality surpassed that of normal scalp.

Sample: CD8+ T cells sorted from blood. This chain connects TRBV25-1 to TRBJ2-2, with no clear D. The clonotype comes from a human donor in good health. The CDR3 DNA is TGTGCCAGCAGTGAGACCGGGGAGCTGTTTTTT. Amino acids: CASSETGELFF.